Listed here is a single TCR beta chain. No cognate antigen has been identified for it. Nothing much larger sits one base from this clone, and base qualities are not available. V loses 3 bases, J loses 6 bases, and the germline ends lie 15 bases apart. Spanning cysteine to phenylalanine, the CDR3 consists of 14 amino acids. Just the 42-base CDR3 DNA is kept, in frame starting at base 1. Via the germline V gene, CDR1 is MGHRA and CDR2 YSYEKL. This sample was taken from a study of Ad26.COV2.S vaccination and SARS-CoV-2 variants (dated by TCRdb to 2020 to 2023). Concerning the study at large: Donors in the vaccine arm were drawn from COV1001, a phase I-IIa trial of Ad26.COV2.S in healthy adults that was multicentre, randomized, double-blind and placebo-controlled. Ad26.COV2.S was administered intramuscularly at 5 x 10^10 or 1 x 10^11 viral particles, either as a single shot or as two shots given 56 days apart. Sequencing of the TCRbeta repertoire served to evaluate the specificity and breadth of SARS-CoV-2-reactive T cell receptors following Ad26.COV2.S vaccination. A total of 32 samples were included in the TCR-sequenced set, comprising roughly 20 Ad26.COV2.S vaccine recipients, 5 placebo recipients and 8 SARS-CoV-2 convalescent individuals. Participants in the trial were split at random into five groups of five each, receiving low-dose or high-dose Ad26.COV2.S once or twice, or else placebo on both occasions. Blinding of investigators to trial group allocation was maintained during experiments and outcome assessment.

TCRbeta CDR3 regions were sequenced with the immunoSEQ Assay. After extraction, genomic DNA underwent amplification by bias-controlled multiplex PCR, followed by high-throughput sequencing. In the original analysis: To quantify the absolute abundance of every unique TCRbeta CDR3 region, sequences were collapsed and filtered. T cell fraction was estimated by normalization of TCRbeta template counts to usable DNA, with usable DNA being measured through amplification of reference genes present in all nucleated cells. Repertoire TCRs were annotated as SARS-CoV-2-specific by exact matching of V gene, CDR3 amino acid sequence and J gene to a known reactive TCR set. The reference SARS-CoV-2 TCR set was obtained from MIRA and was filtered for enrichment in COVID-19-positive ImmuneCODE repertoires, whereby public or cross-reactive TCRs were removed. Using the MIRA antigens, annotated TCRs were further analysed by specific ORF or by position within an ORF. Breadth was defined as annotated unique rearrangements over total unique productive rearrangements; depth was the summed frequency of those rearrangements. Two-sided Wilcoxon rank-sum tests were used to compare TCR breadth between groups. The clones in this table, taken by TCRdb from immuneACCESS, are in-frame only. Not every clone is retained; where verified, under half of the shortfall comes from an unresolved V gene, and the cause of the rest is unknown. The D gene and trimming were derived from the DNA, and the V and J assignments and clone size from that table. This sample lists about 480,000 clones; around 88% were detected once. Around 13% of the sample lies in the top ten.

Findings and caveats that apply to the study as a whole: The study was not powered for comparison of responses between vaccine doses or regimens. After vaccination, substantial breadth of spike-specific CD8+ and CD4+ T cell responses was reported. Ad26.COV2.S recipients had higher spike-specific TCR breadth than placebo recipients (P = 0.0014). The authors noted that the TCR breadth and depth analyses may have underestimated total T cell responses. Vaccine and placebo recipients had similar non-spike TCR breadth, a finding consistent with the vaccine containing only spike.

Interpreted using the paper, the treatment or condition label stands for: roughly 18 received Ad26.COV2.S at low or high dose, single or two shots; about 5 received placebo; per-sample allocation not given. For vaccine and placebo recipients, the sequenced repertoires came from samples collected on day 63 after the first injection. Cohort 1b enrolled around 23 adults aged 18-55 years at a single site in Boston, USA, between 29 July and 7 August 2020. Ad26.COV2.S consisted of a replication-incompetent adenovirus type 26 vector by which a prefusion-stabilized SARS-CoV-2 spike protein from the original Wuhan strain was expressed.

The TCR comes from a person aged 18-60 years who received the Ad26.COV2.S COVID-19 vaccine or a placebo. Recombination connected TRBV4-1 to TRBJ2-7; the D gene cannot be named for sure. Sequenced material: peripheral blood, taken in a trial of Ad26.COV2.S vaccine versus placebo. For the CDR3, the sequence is CASSHGPSGFEQYF. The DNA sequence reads TGCGCCAGCAGCCACGGACCCTCAGGTTTCGAGCAGTACTTC.